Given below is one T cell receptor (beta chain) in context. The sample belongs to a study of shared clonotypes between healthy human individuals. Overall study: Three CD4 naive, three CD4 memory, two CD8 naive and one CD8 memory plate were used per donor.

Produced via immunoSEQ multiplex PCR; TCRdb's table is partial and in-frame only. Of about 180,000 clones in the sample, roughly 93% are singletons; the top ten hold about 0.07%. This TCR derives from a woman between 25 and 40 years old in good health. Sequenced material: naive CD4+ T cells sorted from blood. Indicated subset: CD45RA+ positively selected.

CDR3 protein: CASSRRTGLDTQYF. The DNA for the CDR3 is TGTGCCAGCTCGAGAAGGACAGGGCTAGATACGCAGTATTTT. The chain couples TRBV18 to TRBJ2-3, with 8 bases lining up with TRBD1. The germline V gene encodes CDR1 KGHSH and CDR2 LQKENI. CDR3 length: 14 amino acids. Trimming removed 6 bases from V and 5 bases from J; junction bases left unmatched: 7.